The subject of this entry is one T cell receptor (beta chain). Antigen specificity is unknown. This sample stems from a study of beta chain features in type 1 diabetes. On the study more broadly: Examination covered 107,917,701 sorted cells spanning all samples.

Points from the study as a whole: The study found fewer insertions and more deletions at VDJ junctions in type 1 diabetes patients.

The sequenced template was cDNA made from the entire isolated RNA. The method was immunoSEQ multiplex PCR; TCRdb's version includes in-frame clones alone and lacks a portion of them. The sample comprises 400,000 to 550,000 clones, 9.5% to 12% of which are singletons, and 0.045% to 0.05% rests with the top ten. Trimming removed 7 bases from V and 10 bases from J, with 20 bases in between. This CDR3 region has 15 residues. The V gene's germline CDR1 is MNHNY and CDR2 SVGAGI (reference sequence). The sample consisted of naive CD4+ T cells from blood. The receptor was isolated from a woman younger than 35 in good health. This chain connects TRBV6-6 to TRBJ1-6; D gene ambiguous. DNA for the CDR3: TGTGCCAGCACCCCCGCGCCGGGCGTAGGGTCACCCCTCCACTTT. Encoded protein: CASTPAPGVGSPLHF.